Listed below are T cell receptor beta chains from one sample, sequenced in a study of post-analysis software for immune sequencing data. TCRdb used MiXCR to reprocess the PCR reads, holding one entry per CDR3 protein. In the table there are some 240,000 distinct CDR3 sequences, 36% of which are singletons. The sample was blood. These receptors were obtained from a girl aged 5-17 years with multiple sclerosis. CDR3s include the opening cysteine and the closing phenylalanine or tryptophan. The order of the fields is V gene, CDR3 protein.

>TRBV9
CASSVNTEPTEAFF
>TRBV20-1
CSASILAGNEQFF
>TRBV5-1
CASSLDGTAYYGYTF
>TRBV6-5
CASSKRTGTDTEAFF
>TRBV29-1
CSVGETSLGYEQYF
>TRBV7-8
CASSFTDRVTYGYTF
>TRBV7-9
CASSLLGQSQETQYF
>TRBV5-1
CASKLQGVAEAFF
>TRBV7-6
CASSPTGEDGYTF
>TRBV5-6
CASSLRQGNSPLHF
>TRBV12-3/TRBV12-4
CASSPYPDTQYF
>TRBV18
CASSPRTRTDTQYF
>TRBV10-3
CAISESGGLTTNTEAFF
>TRBV20-1
CSALLAGGPYEQYF
>TRBV28
CASNSGGGMIETQYF
>TRBV20-1
CSARAPLVRETQYF
>TRBV20-1
CSAKGSGYTF
>TRBV20-1
CSAKGPNSNQPQHF
>TRBV20-1
CSAKGQPPPYEQYF
>TRBV5-1
CASSLAGAPNEKLFF
>TRBV9
CASNVQPGGDGYGYTF
>TRBV28
CASSPLTSFTDTQYF
>TRBV6-6
CASRTSNQPQHF
>TRBV20-1
CSARRDRGRGVYGYTF
>TRBV5-6
CASSFTNEQFF
>TRBV5-6
CASSLAASGSYNEQFF
>TRBV5-1
CASSLMEGRNEQYF
>TRBV6-6
CASGYSAGGAGNQPQHF
>TRBV28
CASKDGGSSYEQYF
>TRBV7-6
CARSLRPGGVDNEQYF
>TRBV18
CASSPDSGVNEQFF
>TRBV6-5
CASSSRDSGLRGYNEQFF
>TRBV5-1
CASSWALAEDTQYF
>TRBV14
CASSLQTQVTDTQYF
>TRBV29-1
CSVVPSGTGEDEQYF
>TRBV24-1
CATGDPGGTSSDTQYF
>TRBV7-9
CASSVPTAQETQYF
>TRBV5-1
CASSGGLAGKDTQYF
>TRBV2
CASTRTYNEQFF
>TRBV7-9
CASSETEKDTQYF
>TRBV5-1
CASSWGTSGISYEQYF